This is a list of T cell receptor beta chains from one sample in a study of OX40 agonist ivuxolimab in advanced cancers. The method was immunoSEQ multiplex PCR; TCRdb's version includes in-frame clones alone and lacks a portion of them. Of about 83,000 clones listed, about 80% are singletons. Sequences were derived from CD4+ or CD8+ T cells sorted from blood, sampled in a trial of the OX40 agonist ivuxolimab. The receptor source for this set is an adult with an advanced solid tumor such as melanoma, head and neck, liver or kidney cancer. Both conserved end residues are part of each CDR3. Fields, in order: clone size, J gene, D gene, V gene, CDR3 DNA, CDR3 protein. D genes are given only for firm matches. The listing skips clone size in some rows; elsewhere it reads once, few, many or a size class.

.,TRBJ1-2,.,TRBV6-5,TGTGCCAGCAGTTACTCTTACCAACATGGCTACACCTTC,CASSYSYQHGYTF
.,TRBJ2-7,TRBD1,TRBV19,TGTGCCAGTAGTATATCTCCACTCCGGGACAGGAGGTACGAGCAGTACTTC,CASSISPLRDRRYEQYF
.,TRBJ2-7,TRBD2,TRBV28,TGTGCCAGCAGTTTGAGCCTAGCGGGGGGCTTATCCGGGCAGTACTTC,CASSLSLAGGLSGQYF
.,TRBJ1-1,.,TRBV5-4,TGTGCCAGCAGCCCACAGACAGCCATGAACACTGAAGCTTTCTTT,CASSPQTAMNTEAFF
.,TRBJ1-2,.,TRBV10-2,TGCGCCAGCAGTGATGTTGGGGGGGGCCCCTCCTATGGCTACACCTTC,CASSDVGGGPSYGYTF
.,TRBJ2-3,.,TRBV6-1,TGTGCCAGCAGTGACGCCCGAGATACGCAGTATTTT,CASSDARDTQYF
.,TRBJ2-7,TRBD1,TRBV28,TGTGCCAGCAGTTTATCTAGACAGGGGGCTGGGGAGCAGTACTTC,CASSLSRQGAGEQYF
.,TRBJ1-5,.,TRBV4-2,TGTGCCAGCAGCCAAGATTGGGGGCAGGGTCAGCCCCAGCATTTT,CASSQDWGQGQPQHF
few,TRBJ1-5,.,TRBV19,TGTGCCAGTAGTCACAATCGGGGCAGGGAAAGACGTCAGCCCCAGCATTTT,CASSHNRGRERRQPQHF
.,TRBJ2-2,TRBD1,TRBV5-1,TGCGCCAGCAGCTTTAGAGGGGGCGGCACCGGGGAGCTGTTTTTT,CASSFRGGGTGELFF
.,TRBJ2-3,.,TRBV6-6,TGTGCCAGCAGTTACGGAGAGAGGACAGATACGCAGTATTTT,CASSYGERTDTQYF
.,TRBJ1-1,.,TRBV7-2,TGTGCCAGCAGCACAAACACTGAAGCTTTCTTT,CASSTNTEAFF
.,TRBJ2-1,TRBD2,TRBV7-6,TGTGCCAGCAGTCCCGGGTGGGGGGGGTCCTGGGATGAGCAGTTCTTC,CASSPGWGGSWDEQFF
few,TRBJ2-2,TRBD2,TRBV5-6,TGTGCCAGCAGCTCGGGACTAGCGACCGGGGAGCTGTTTTTT,CASSSGLATGELFF
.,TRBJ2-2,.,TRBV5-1,TGCGCCAGCAGCAAAAGCGGGCCTCGAGTGGACACCGGGGAGCTGTTTTTT,CASSKSGPRVDTGELFF
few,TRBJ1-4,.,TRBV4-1,TGCGCCAGCAGCCTTCAACAGGGAAGGGGTGAAAAACTGTTTTTT,CASSLQQGRGEKLFF
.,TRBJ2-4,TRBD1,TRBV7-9,TGTGCCAGCAGCTTACGTAGGGGACAGGGGCTGACCAAAAACATTCAGTACTTC,CASSLRRGQGLTKNIQYF
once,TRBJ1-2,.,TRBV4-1,TGCGCCAGCAGCCAAGACACGACAGACTCTGGCTACACCTTC,CASSQDTTDSGYTF
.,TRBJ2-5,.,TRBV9,TGTGCCAGCAGCGTAGCAGGGCGCGCAGAGACCCAGTACTTC,CASSVAGRAETQYF
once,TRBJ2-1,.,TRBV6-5,TGTGCCAGCAGATACGACTCGATTCATTTCTTC,CASRYDSIHFF
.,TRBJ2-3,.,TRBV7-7,TGTGCTAGCAGCCCACCGGGACCGATGGCGGATACGCAGTATTTT,CASSPPGPMADTQYF
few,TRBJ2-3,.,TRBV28,TGTGCCAGCAGCCCCCCATGGCGCACAGATACGCAGTATTTT,CASSPPWRTDTQYF
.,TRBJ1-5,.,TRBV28,TGTGCCAGCAGCCCTGGGGGGGGCAATCAGCCCCAGCATTTT,CASSPGGGNQPQHF
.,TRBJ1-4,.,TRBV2,TGTGCCAGCAGGATCAGGGCAGCTAATGAAAAACTGTTTTTT,CASRIRAANEKLFF
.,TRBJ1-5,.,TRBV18,TGTGCCAGCTCACCGAAGGGCGGGGGGGAACATCAGCCCCAGCATTTT,CASSPKGGGEHQPQHF
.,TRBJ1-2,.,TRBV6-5,TGTGCCAGCAGTTCCGGATCTAACTATGGCTACACCTTC,CASSSGSNYGYTF
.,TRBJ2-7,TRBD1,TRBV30,TGTGCCTGGAGTGCATCCACAGGGGGCGTCTACGAGCAGTACTTC,CAWSASTGGVYEQYF
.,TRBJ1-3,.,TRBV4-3,TGCGCCAGCAGCCAAGAGCGAAACACCATATATTTT,CASSQERNTIYF
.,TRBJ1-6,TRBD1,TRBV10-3,TGTGCCATCAGTGAGCAGGGGGGACAGGGACCTTCACCCCTCCACTTT,CAISEQGGQGPSPLHF
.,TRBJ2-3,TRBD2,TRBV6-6,TGTGCCAGCAGTCCCGGACTAGCCTTTAGCACAGATACGCAGTATTTT,CASSPGLAFSTDTQYF
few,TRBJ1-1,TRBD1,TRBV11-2,TGTGCCAGCAGCCCCTGGACAGGGGGCAGAACTGAAGCTTTCTTT,CASSPWTGGRTEAFF
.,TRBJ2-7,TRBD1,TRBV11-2,TGTGCCAGCAGCTCCCCAGGACAGGGGAGTTGGTACGAGCAGTACTTC,CASSSPGQGSWYEQYF
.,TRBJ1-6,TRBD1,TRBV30,TGTGCCTGGAGGGAGACAGGGGTCTCACCCCTCCACTTT,CAWRETGVSPLHF
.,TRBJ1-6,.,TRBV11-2,TGTGCCAGCAGCACCGTAGGGGACCCCAGGGTTTCACCCCTCCACTTT,CASSTVGDPRVSPLHF
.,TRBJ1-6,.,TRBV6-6,TGTGCCAGCAGTTACAGCAGGGTGGTTTCACCCCTCCACTTT,CASSYSRVVSPLHF
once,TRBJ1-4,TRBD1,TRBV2,TGTGCCAGCAGTGAAGCGCTAGGGACAGATGAAAAACTGTTTTTT,CASSEALGTDEKLFF
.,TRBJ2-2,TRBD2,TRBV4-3,TGCGCCAGCAGCCAAGCGAGAGCGGGGGGAAGACGGACCGGGGAGCTGTTTTTT,CASSQARAGGRRTGELFF
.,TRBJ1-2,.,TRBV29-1,TGCAGCGTTGGGGCAGAGTATGGCTACACCTTC,CSVGAEYGYTF
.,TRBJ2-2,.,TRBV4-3,TGCGCCAGCAGCCAAGATTCCAGGACCGGGGAGCTGTTTTTT,CASSQDSRTGELFF
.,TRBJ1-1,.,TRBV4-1,TGCGCCAGCAGCCCTTCAGGGCGACGAATGAACACTGAAGCTTTCTTT,CASSPSGRRMNTEAFF
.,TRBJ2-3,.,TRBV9,TGTGCCAGCAGCCCTCACTTGGCGTCTAGCACAGATACGCAGTATTTT,CASSPHLASSTDTQYF
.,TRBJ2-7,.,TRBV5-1,TGCGCCAGCAGCTTGGGCCCATCAGGGACGGCAGGCTACGAGCAGTACTTC,CASSLGPSGTAGYEQYF
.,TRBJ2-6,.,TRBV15,TGTGCCACCAGCAGAGACAGGGCAGGGGCCAACGTCCTGACTTTC,CATSRDRAGANVLTF
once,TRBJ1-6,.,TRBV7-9,TGTGCCAGCAGCTTAGCAGGGGATGGTAACTCACCCCTCCACTTT,CASSLAGDGNSPLHF
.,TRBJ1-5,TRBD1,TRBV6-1,TGTGCCATCCTGTCCCCGGGACAGGGGGCGAAGCCCCAGCATTTT,CAILSPGQGAKPQHF
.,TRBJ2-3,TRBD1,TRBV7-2,TGTGCCAGCAGCCCCGGACAGGGTTGGACAGATACGCAGTATTTT,CASSPGQGWTDTQYF
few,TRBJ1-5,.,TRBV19,TGTGCCAGTAGTTTACGGACAGCGACCCTTTATAGCAATCAGCCCCAGCATTTT,CASSLRTATLYSNQPQHF
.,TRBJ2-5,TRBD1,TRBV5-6,TGTGCCAGCAGCTGGAGGACAGGGAAGTTAGCGGACCAAGAGACCCAGTACTTC,CASSWRTGKLADQETQYF
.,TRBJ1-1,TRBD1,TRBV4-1,TGCGCCAGCAGCCAAGGGACAAGGACGGACAGGAAAACTGAAGCTTTCTTT,CASSQGTRTDRKTEAFF
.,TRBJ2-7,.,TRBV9,TGTGCCAGCAGCGTATCCCCCGGAGAGCAGTACTTC,CASSVSPGEQYF
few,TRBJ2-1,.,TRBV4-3,TGCGCCAGCAGCCAAGACCCGCCGTCGGGCTCCTACAATGAGCAGTTCTTC,CASSQDPPSGSYNEQFF
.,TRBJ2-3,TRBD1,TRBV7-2,TGTGCCAGCAGCTTACAGGACAGGGGAGGCACAGATACGCAGTATTTT,CASSLQDRGGTDTQYF
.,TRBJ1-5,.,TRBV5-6,TGTGCCAGCAGCCGCGGGTACAATCAGCCCCAGCATTTT,CASSRGYNQPQHF
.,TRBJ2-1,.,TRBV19,TGTGCCAGTAGTCCAACACGACAGGCCAGGAGGTTCTTC,CASSPTRQARRFF
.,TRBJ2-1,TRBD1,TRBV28,TGTGCCAGCAGCATACAGGGGACAGGTAGCGCGGGGATGAGCAGGTTCTTC,CASSIQGTGSAGMSRFF
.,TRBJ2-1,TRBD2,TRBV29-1,TGCAGCGCCGAGCCCCTCGGGACTAGGGTGCAGTTCTTC,CSAEPLGTRVQFF
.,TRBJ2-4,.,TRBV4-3,TGCGCCAGCAGCCAAGATTTAGGGGATTTAGCCAAAAACATTCAGTACTTC,CASSQDLGDLAKNIQYF